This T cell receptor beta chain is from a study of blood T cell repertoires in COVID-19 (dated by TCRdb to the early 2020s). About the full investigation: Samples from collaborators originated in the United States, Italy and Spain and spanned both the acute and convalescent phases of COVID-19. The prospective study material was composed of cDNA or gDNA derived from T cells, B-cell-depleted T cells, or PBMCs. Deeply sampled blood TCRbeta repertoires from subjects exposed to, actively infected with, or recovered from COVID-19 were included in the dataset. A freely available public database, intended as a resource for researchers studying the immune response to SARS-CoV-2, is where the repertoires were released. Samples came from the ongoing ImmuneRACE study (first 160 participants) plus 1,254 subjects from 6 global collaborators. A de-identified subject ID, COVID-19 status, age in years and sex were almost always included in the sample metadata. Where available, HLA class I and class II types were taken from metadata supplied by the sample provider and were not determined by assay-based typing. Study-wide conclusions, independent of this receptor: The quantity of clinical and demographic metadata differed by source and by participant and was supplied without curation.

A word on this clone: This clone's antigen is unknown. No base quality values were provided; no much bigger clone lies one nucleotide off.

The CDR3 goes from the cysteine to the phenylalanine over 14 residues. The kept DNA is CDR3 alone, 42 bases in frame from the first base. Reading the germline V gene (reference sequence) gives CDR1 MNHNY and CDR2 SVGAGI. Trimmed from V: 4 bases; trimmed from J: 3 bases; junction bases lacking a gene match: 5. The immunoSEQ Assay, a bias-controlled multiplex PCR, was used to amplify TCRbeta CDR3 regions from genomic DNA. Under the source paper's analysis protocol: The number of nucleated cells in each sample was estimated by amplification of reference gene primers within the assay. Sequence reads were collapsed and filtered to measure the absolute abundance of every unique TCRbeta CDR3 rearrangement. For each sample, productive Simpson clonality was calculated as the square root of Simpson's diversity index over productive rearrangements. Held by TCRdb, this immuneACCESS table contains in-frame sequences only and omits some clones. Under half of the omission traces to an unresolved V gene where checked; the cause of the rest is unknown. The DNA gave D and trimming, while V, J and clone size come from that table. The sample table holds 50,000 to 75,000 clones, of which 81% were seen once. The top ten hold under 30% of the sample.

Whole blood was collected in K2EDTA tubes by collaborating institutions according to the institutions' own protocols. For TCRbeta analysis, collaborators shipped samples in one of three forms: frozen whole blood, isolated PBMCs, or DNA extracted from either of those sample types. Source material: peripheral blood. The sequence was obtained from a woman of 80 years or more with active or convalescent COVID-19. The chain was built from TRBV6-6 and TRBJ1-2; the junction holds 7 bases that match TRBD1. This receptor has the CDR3 CASSLQGNDYGYTF. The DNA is TGTGCCAGCAGTTTACAGGGGAACGACTATGGCTACACCTTC.